This T cell receptor (beta chain) was retrieved from a study of a mutant IDH1 vaccine in newly diagnosed glioma listed by TCRdb under 2021. In terms of the full investigation: The roughly 30 treated patients were about 60% male and about 40% female, with a mean age of about 38 years. Prior to enrollment, patients had been given standard therapy consisting of radiotherapy alone, temozolomide alone, or radiochemotherapy with temozolomide, with the combination given to most patients. Peripheral blood was collected at six visits: V03 (baseline), V05, V07, V10, V12 and V13. For exploratory analyses, longitudinal TCRB deep sequencing was carried out in roughly 25 treated patients wherever samples were available. The research as a whole found: PBMC samples for TCRB deep sequencing were selected based on availability. Across multiple MHC alleles, vaccine-induced immune responses were seen in roughly 93% of patients. Changes in the top peripheral T cell clonotypes picked up by TCRB sequencing did not appear to be linked to pseudoprogression. It was noted by the authors that analyses of patient blood samples could not be reproduced owing to sample limitations.

To note about this clone: What antigen it recognizes has not been identified. No base-level quality is on record; no much larger clone is a single base apart.

The sample's time point, from its label and the paper: baseline, week 1 (first vaccination visit). The treatment or condition label on this specimen signifies: pre-vaccination baseline after standard-of-care therapy. Donors had newly diagnosed WHO grade 3 or 4 IDH1-mutant astrocytomas with loss of nuclear ATRX. The samples were drawn from NOA16, a multicentre, single-arm, open-label phase I trial in Germany that tested a mutant IDH1 peptide vaccine in humans for the first time. Visit V03 blood draws served as the baseline sample for immunogenicity testing. Genomic DNA for TCRB sequencing was extracted from EDTA blood using the DNeasy Blood and Tissue Kit. CDR1 MNHEY and CDR2 SMNVEV were looked up in the germline V gene (reference sequence). Trimming costs V 4 bases and J 0 bases, and their ends lie 16 bases apart. Taken from cysteine to phenylalanine, the CDR3 has 17 residues. Just CDR3 DNA is preserved here, 51 bases in frame from base 1.

The library was produced with the immunoSEQ multiplex PCR assay. Following the manufacturer's protocol, the hsTCRB Kit was used to amplify rearranged TCR beta chain sequences. Sequencing of TCRB libraries was carried out on an Illumina MiSeq. Concerning the study's data processing: Demultiplexing, trimming and gene mapping were performed with the kit vendor's proprietary platform. TCRdb took this table from immuneACCESS and kept in-frame rearrangements with V and J called. Such tables lack part of the clones; where checked against another copy, unresolved V genes explain under half of the gap, and the rest is unexplained. V and J calls and clone size are those listed in that table; D and trimming were worked out from the DNA. This sample is represented by around 26,000 clones; just over 90% of them were singletons. 1.2% of the sample is held by the ten biggest clonotypes.

This TCR derives from a man aged 35-49 years with glioma. The chain links TRBV27 with TRBJ1-5, with TRBD1 perhaps the D gene, on 6 matching bases. Sequenced here: PBMCs, sampled from a glioma patient treated with radiotherapy, temozolomide or both. Read as DNA, the sequence is TGTGCCAGCAGTTCAGAACAGGGCCCGGGTAGCAATCAGCCCCAGCATTTT. It translates as CASSSEQGPGSNQPQHF.